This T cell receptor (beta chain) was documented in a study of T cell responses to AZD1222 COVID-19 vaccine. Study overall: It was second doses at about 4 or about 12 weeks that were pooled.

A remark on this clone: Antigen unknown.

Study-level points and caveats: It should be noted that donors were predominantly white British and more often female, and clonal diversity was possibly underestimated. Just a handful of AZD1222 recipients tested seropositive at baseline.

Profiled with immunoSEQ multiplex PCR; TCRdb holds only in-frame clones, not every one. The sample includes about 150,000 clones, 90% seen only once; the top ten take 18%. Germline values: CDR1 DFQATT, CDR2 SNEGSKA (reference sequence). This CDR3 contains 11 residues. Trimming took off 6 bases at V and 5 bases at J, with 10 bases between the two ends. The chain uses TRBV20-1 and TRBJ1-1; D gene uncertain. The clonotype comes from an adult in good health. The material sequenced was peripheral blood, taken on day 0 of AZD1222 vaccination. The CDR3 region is CSAPWMTEAFF. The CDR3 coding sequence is TGCAGTGCGCCGTGGATGACTGAAGCTTTCTTT.